Sequencing of this T cell receptor beta chain was carried out in a study of T cell responses to AZD1222 COVID-19 vaccine. Libraries were prepared by immunoSEQ multiplex PCR; TCRdb keeps only in-frame clonotypes and omits some of them. The data show 95,000 to 110,000 clones, around 91% seen once. Of note for this clone: Its cognate antigen is unknown. One junction end disagrees with the germline gene, perhaps due to a read error.

Regarding the study as a whole: Regions 160-218 and 743-854 dominated among vaccine-associated CD4 TCRs spanning spike. Spike-specific TCR breadth and depth both grew after two AZD1222 doses. Researchers took repertoire samples only after the peak T cell response had come.

Germline loops: CDR1 MNHNS, CDR2 SASEGT. The CDR3 sequence is 12 residues long. Source: peripheral blood, taken on day 0 of AZD1222 vaccination. The origin of this receptor is an adult in good health. The chain carries TRBV6-1 and TRBJ2-5; 8 nucleotides match TRBD1. The CDR3 region has the DNA TGTGCCAGCAGTGAACAGGGGGCCCTATTCCACTTC. It yields the protein CASSEQGALFHF.